The T cell receptor beta chain under discussion was sequenced for a study of OX40 agonist ivuxolimab in advanced cancers. Germline values: CDR1 SGHRS, CDR2 YFSETQ. This CDR3 is built from 14 residues. V was pared by 0 bases and J by 0 bases, with 3 bases between. Only in-frame clones appear in the TCRdb table, and some are missing; sequencing was by immunoSEQ multiplex PCR. The table has almost 70,000 clones, 80% to 90% seen once. The J gene is TRBJ2-2, the V gene TRBV5-1; no clear D gene. Sequencing was performed on CD4+ or CD8+ T cells sorted from blood, taken in a trial of the OX40 agonist ivuxolimab. The source is an adult with an advanced solid tumor such as melanoma, head and neck, liver or kidney cancer. CDR3 DNA: TGCGCCAGCAGCTTGGACACGAACACCGGGGAGCTGTTTTTT. It is translated as CASSLDTNTGELFF.